These 22 T cell receptor beta chains originate from one sample sequenced in a study of T cell changes during pregnancy in multiple sclerosis. Profiled with immunoSEQ multiplex PCR; TCRdb holds only in-frame clones, not every one. Of tens of thousands of clones in the sample, more than 90% were seen once. The source material was peripheral blood, sampled after pregnancy. The receptor set was obtained from a female donor in good health, enrolled as a control in a pregnancy study.

This clone occurred a few times. The chain employs TRBV30 and TRBJ1-2, with D possibly being TRBD1 (6 bases). Between the trimmed V and J ends, which lost 1 base and 8 bases, there was a span of 14 bases. CDR1 and CDR2 from the germline V gene are GTSNPN and SVGIG (reference sequence). The CDR3 length is 13 residues. CDR3 in amino acids: CAWSGGGREGYTF. DNA for the CDR3: TGTGCCTGGAGTGGCGGGGGGCGAGAGGGCTACACCTTC.

V usage is TRBV7-9 and J usage is TRBJ1-1; 7 bases agree with TRBD1. This CDR3 has 15 residues. After removal of 1 base from V and 1 base from J, the junction contained 3 bases not matched to a gene. From germline, CDR1 is SEHNR and CDR2 FQNEAQ (reference sequence). CDR3 protein: CASSLVQGGNTEAFF. Written as DNA, the CDR3 is TGTGCCAGCAGCTTAGTCCAGGGGGGGAACACTGAAGCTTTCTTT.

The rearrangement links TRBV19 to TRBJ1-1, with a weak D call TRBD1 (5 bases). The CDR3 length is 15 residues. Germline values: CDR1 LNHDA, CDR2 SQIVND (reference sequence). V was pared by 0 bases and J by 4 bases, with 12 bases between. This CDR3 is CASSIDPGLSTEAFF. The CDR3 DNA is TGTGCCAGTAGTATAGATCCGGGACTCAGCACTGAAGCTTTCTTT.

The J gene is TRBJ2-1, the V gene TRBV6-4, with a weak D call TRBD2 (5 bases). Germline values: CDR1 MRHNA, CDR2 SNTAGT. Trimming removed 4 bases at V and 4 bases at J, with 8 bases between. This CDR3 spans 13 amino acids. The CDR3 loop reads CASSVGEYNEQFF. The CDR3 DNA sequence: TGTGCCAGCAGTGTCGGGGAGTACAATGAGCAGTTCTTC.

This chain connects TRBV4-1 to TRBJ2-2; D is ambiguous. Germline assignment: CDR1 MGHRA and CDR2 YSYEKL. The CDR3 extends over 14 amino acids. The V gene lost 0 bases and the J gene lost 2 bases, with 4 bases spanning the gap. As DNA, the CDR3 is TGCGCCAGCAGCCAAGACGTAAACACCGGGGAGCTGTTTTTT. This gives the protein CASSQDVNTGELFF.

The chain combines TRBV19 with TRBJ1-2, with 8 positions matching TRBD1. The CDR3 contains 15 residues. V lost 5 bases to trimming and J lost 2 bases; unmatched junction nucleotides: 7. Germline V gives CDR1 LNHDA, CDR2 SQIVND (reference sequence). As DNA, the CDR3 is TGTGCCAGTAGTGCTTTATACAGGGGGAACTATGGCTACACCTTC. Translation: CASSALYRGNYGYTF.

This sequence joins TRBV18 and TRBJ1-6; D is undetermined. Trimming took 3 bases from V and 8 from J, leaving 8 bases between them. The CDR3 has 13 residues. Germline-derived CDR1 and CDR2 are KGHSH and LQKENI. The CDR3 spells CASSPKPDSPLHF. Written as DNA, the CDR3 is TGTGCCAGCTCACCGAAGCCTGATTCACCCCTCCACTTT.

The chain carries TRBV5-4 and TRBJ2-2; possibly TRBD1 for D (5 bases). CDR3 length: 17 residues. Trimming removed 2 bases from V and 4 bases from J, with 18 bases in between. Germline V gene lookup returns CDR1 SGHNT and CDR2 YYREEE (reference sequence). The DNA for the CDR3 is TGTGCCAGCAGCTTATCAACTTGGGCAGGGCGCACCGGGGAGCTGTTTTTT. Its translation is CASSLSTWAGRTGELFF.

The J gene is TRBJ2-2, the V gene TRBV5-8; D perhaps matches TRBD1 (6 bases). The V end was cut by 4 bases, the J end by 0 bases, with 10 bases between. Per germline, CDR1 SGHTS and CDR2 YDEGEE. The CDR3 is 15 amino acids. CDR3 region: CASSPRGANTGELFF. CDR3 sequence (DNA): TGTGCCAGCAGCCCCAGGGGTGCGAACACCGGGGAGCTGTTTTTT.

The chain is built from TRBV6-5 and TRBJ2-3; 10 nucleotides agree with TRBD2. Losses at the gene ends were 6 bases for V and 4 bases for J; bases not matched to a gene: 7. The CDR3 length is 15 residues. Germline values: CDR1 MNHEY, CDR2 SVGAGI. The DNA of the CDR3 is TGTGCCAGCAGCCCCGTAGCGGGAGGTCCAGATACGCAGTATTTT. Amino acids: CASSPVAGGPDTQYF.

The chain is built from TRBV27 and TRBJ2-7; D may be TRBD1 (6 bases). V lost 8 bases, J lost 0 bases, and 20 bases lay in between. CDR3 length: 16 residues. Looked up from germline, CDR1 is MNHEY and CDR2 is SMNVEV (reference sequence). The CDR3 DNA reads TGTGCCAGCCGCGCCTCCAGGGGAATGAGCTCCTACGAGCAGTACTTC. Translation: CASRASRGMSSYEQYF.

The chain carries TRBV27 and TRBJ1-5; 7 bases align to TRBD1. J gave up 5 bases and V 5 bases, and 12 bases lay outside the gene matches. The CDR3 totals 16 residues. Germline V lookup: CDR1 MNHEY, CDR2 SMNVEV (reference sequence). CDR3 residues: CASSPLSRGADQPQHF. The CDR3 DNA reads as TGTGCCAGCAGTCCCCTCTCCAGGGGGGCGGATCAGCCCCAGCATTTT.

The V and J genes are TRBV29-1 and TRBJ1-1; 7 bases map to TRBD1. V was pared by 4 bases and J by 6 bases, with 2 bases of the junction left unmatched. This CDR3 spans 11 amino acids. The germline V gene has CDR1 SQVTM and CDR2 ANQGSEA. DNA of the CDR3: TGCAGCGTTGGAGACAGGGCTGAAGCTTTCTTT. The encoded protein is CSVGDRAEAFF.

This chain links TRBV5-6 with TRBJ2-5; 9 bases fit TRBD2. The CDR3 runs to 15 residues. The V segment lost 4 bases and the J segment 1 base; nucleotides outside the gene matches: 5. In germline, CDR1 is SGHDT, CDR2 YYEEEE. CDR3 sequence (DNA): TGTGCCAGCAGCGGGTTGACTAGCGGCCAAGAGACCCAGTACTTC. Its translation: CASSGLTSGQETQYF.

The chain links TRBV28 to TRBJ2-3; TRBD2 agrees at 10 bases. The CDR3 is 14 amino acids. J gave up 4 bases and V 8 bases, and 6 bases lay outside the gene matches. The V gene's germline CDR1 is MDHEN and CDR2 SYDVKM. As DNA, the CDR3 is TGTGCCAGCTTTAGCGGGGGGTGGGCAGATACGCAGTATTTT. The encoded protein is CASFSGGWADTQYF.

CDR3 region: CASRILSGGVANEQFF. DNA of the CDR3: TGTGCCAGCAGGATTCTTAGCGGGGGGGTGGCCAATGAGCAGTTCTTC. The chain couples TRBV5-6 to TRBJ2-1, with 11 bases identical to TRBD2. This CDR3 comprises 16 residues. Trimming removed 5 bases from V and 6 bases from J; junction bases left unmatched: 10. The germline CDR1 and CDR2 sequences are SGHDT and YYEEEE.

The chain joins TRBV4-1 to TRBJ2-3; D not certain. Germline V lookup: CDR1 MGHRA, CDR2 YSYEKL. Trimming pared 4 bases from V and 6 bases from J, leaving 8 bases between. The CDR3 totals 12 residues. The CDR3 nucleotides are TGCGCCAGCAGCCCCCCCGGTGATACGCAGTATTTT. This gives the protein CASSPPGDTQYF.

The CDR3 DNA follows: TGTGCCAGCTCACCTCAGGGGGCGTCCTACAATGAGCAGTTCTTC. Translation: CASSPQGASYNEQFF. The chain couples TRBV18 to TRBJ2-1; 8 bases line up with TRBD1. V was clipped by 3 bases and J by 1 base; unmatched bases: 2. The CDR3 contains 15 residues. Germline loops: CDR1 KGHSH, CDR2 LQKENI.

This chain uses TRBV27 with TRBJ1-1; perhaps TRBD1 as D (5 bases). The ends were cut back, 6 bases at V and 1 base at J, with 15 bases in the middle. The CDR3 consists of 15 residues. CDR1 and CDR2 from the germline V gene are MNHEY and SMNVEV (reference sequence). CDR3 amino acids: CASRRTPGGNTEAFF. For the CDR3, the DNA is TGTGCCAGCAGGAGGACACCGGGCGGGAACACTGAAGCTTTCTTT.

The chain combines TRBV7-2 with TRBJ2-1; 13 positions agree with TRBD2. V was clipped by 5 bases and J by 7 bases; unmatched bases: 8. Germline CDR1 is SGHTA and CDR2 is FQGNSA. The CDR3 is made up of 16 amino acids. The CDR3 region is CASSPGLAGVSNEQFF. In nucleotides, the CDR3 is TGTGCCAGCAGCCCTGGACTAGCGGGAGTGTCGAATGAGCAGTTCTTC.

V and J are TRBV19 and TRBJ1-5; D is perhaps TRBD1 (5 bases). V was cut by 4 bases and J by 1 base, with 14 bases left in between. The CDR3 is made up of 16 amino acids. Per germline, CDR1 LNHDA and CDR2 SQIVND (reference sequence). Here the CDR3 reads CASSKFVGGSNQPQHF. CDR3 nucleotides: TGTGCCAGTAGTAAGTTCGTGGGGGGGAGCAATCAGCCCCAGCATTTT.

The V call is TRBV2, the J call TRBJ2-7, with a tentative D call TRBD1 (6 bases). The germline V gene encodes CDR1 SNHLY and CDR2 FYNNEI. This CDR3 comprises 13 residues. Trimming cost V 10 bases and J 7 bases, with 20 bases left between them. The CDR3 protein is CATHQGTFGEQYF. The CDR3 DNA reads as TGTGCCACCCACCAGGGGACCTTCGGGGAGCAGTACTTC.